The next 25 T cell receptor beta chains were all read from a single sample in a study of T cells in Graves' hyperthyroidism and ophthalmopathy. Researchers amplified the TCR beta CDR3 regions from RNA transcripts. Researchers ran a first-round RT-PCR on the TCR CDR3 using the HTBI primer set. TCRdb independently ran MiXCR on the multiplex PCR reads; one entry per CDR3 protein. The data hold 250,000 to 300,000 distinct CDR3 sequences, with around 15% observed a single time. Material for sequencing was blood. The source of these receptors is a woman between 40 and 50 years old with Graves' hyperthyroidism.

This clonotype was counted only a few times. The CDR3 region has the DNA TGCAGTGCTAGACCCAGACAGGGGGCGTCAGGGGTAGCTTTCTTT. As protein: CSARPRQGASGVAFF. The chain combines TRBV20-1 with TRBJ1-1, with TRBD1 matching over 10 bases. The CDR3 totals 15 residues. From germline, CDR1 is DFQATT and CDR2 SNEGSKA (reference sequence). V was pared by 2 bases and J by 10 bases, with 13 bases of the junction left unmatched.

This clonotype was counted at least ten times. The chain carries TRBV7-2 and TRBJ2-1; 11 positions match TRBD2. The CDR3 is 15 amino acids. Germline V gene sequence: CDR1 SGHTA, CDR2 FQGNSA. The V and J ends lost 1 base and 5 bases, in that order; junction bases with no gene match: 1. CDR3 protein: CASSLVGLADNEQFF. DNA of the CDR3: TGTGCCAGCAGCTTAGTGGGACTAGCGGACAATGAGCAGTTCTTC.

With respect to this clonotype: Germline is not matched at one junction end, which may reflect a read error. The V gene is TRBV7-6, the J gene TRBJ1-6, with D maybe TRBD1 (6 bases). The CDR3 runs 16 residues. Germline lookup yields CDR1 SGHVS and CDR2 FNYEAQ. CDR3 nucleotides: TGTGTCAGCAGCGAGCCAGGGGCCACCTATAATTCACCCCTCCACTTT. This sequence encodes CVSSEPGATYNSPLHF.

This clonotype was counted ten times or more. The J gene is TRBJ2-7, the V gene TRBV20-1; 9 nucleotides agree with TRBD1. Germline V gene lookup returns CDR1 DFQATT and CDR2 SNEGSKA (reference sequence). There are 15 residues in the CDR3. After removal of 5 bases from V and 2 bases from J, the junction contained 10 bases not matched to a gene. CDR3 sequence: CSASAPGQGTYEQYF. The CDR3 nucleotides are TGCAGTGCTTCAGCGCCGGGACAGGGCACCTACGAGCAGTACTTC.

The J gene is TRBJ2-1, the V gene TRBV29-1, with 9 bases identical to TRBD2. The CDR3 loop spans 16 amino acids. J was trimmed by 0 bases and V by 6 bases; bases with no gene match: 9. Per germline, CDR1 SQVTM and CDR2 ANQGSEA. The CDR3 loop reads CSVPNLAGFSYNEQFF. CDR3 nucleotide sequence: TGCAGCGTCCCGAACCTAGCGGGATTCTCCTACAATGAGCAGTTCTTC.

This clonotype was counted many times. The chain couples TRBV7-2 to TRBJ2-7, with D uncertain. Trimming removed 5 bases at V and 3 bases at J, with 17 bases between. Germline assignment: CDR1 SGHTA and CDR2 FQGNSA. The length of the CDR3 is 15 residues. In DNA, the CDR3 is TGTGCCAGCAGCCACGACCTCCCGCTGGGCTACGAGCAGTACTTC. Translated: CASSHDLPLGYEQYF.

This clonotype was seen repeatedly, ten times or more. J is TRBJ1-2 and V is TRBV28, with D unresolved. From germline, CDR1 is MDHEN and CDR2 SYDVKM. Trimming shortened V by 5 bases and J by 8 bases, and 6 bases separated the two germline ends. The CDR3 runs to 10 residues. The CDR3 coding sequence is TGTGCCAGCAGTCGTACCGGCTACACCTTC. As protein: CASSRTGYTF.

V gene TRBV7-2 combines with J gene TRBJ2-5; D possibly corresponds to TRBD1 (5 bases). V gave up 5 bases and J gave up 5 bases, with 18 bases separating them. Germline CDR1 SGHTA, CDR2 FQGNSA. This CDR3 contains 15 residues. CDR3 region: CASSKWQGVVETQYF. In DNA, the CDR3 is TGTGCCAGCAGCAAATGGCAAGGGGTTGTTGAGACCCAGTACTTC. Combining the CDR3 with reference TRBV7-2 and TRBJ2-5 gives the whole variable domain GAGVSQSPSNKVTEKGKDVELRCDPISGHTALYWYRQSLGQGLEFLIYFQGNSAPDKSGLPSDRFSAERTGGSVSTLTIQRTQQEDSAVYLCASSKWQGVVETQYFGPGTRLLVL.

The V call is TRBV6-2 or TRBV6-3, the J call TRBJ2-2; TRBD2 is a possible D gene (6 bases). The CDR3 contains 15 residues. Trimming stripped 6 bases from V and 1 base from J, with 12 bases between. Per germline, CDR1 MNHEY and CDR2 SVGEGT. CDR3 in DNA: TGTGCCAGCAGGATCGGGAGAAAGAACACCGGGGAGCTGTTTTTT. Protein sequence: CASRIGRKNTGELFF.

This clonotype was seen only a few times. The chain has TRBV3-1 and TRBJ2-7; either TRBD1 or TRBD2 may fit D (5 bases each). Trimming pared 11 bases from V and 2 bases from J, leaving 16 bases between. Germline CDR1 and CDR2: LGHDT and YNNKEL (reference sequence). CDR3 length equals 13 residues. As DNA, the CDR3 is TGTGCCGCCAAATCCGGGGCTACCTACGAGCAGTACTTC. This encodes CAAKSGATYEQYF.

This clonotype has ten or more counts. The CDR3 spells CASSAAISAQYF. In DNA, the CDR3 is TGTGCCAGCAGTGCGGCTATCTCAGCGCAGTATTTT. The V and J genes are TRBV6-1 and TRBJ2-3, with D unclear. There are 12 residues in the CDR3. With 4 bases removed from V and 10 bases from J, the gap between germline ends came to 12 bases. CDR1 and CDR2 from the germline V gene are MNHNS and SASEGT.

J is TRBJ2-7 and V is TRBV4-2; 8 nucleotides agree with TRBD2. The CDR3 covers 15 residues. V shed 4 bases and J 2 bases; nucleotides not matched to a gene: 7. The germline V gene has CDR1 LGHNA and CDR2 YNFKEQ. The CDR3 DNA is TGTGCCAGCAGCCGAGAGCTAGCGGGTACCTACGAGCAGTACTTC. Protein sequence: CASSRELAGTYEQYF.

This clonotype was recorded a few times. V is TRBV7-2 and J is TRBJ2-5; tentative D call: TRBD2 (6 bases). Germline V gene lookup returns CDR1 SGHTA and CDR2 FQGNSA. The CDR3 is 15 residues long. V was trimmed by 5 bases and J by 1 base, leaving 14 bases between them. CDR3 in DNA: TGTGCCAGCAGCCTTCTAGCGACCCCCCAAGAGACCCAGTACTTC. It specifies CASSLLATPQETQYF.

This clonotype was seen many times. The rearrangement uses TRBV7-9 and TRBJ1-2, with 8 positions matching TRBD1. Germline CDR1 is SEHNR and CDR2 is FQNEAQ (reference sequence). The CDR3 length is 13 residues. V trimming: 5 bases; J trimming: 4 bases; junction bases outside the gene matches: 3. The CDR3 DNA sequence: TGTGCCAGCAGCACGACAGGGGTCTATGGCTACACCTTC. Protein product: CASSTTGVYGYTF.

This clonotype has a handful of counts. A much larger clone is a single base away; this may be a read error. J is TRBJ2-3 and V is TRBV12-3 or TRBV12-4; unclear D gene. The CDR3 is made up of 14 amino acids. Trimming left V 2 bases short and J 1 base short, with 7 bases between. CDR3 nucleotides: TGTGCCAGCAGTTTACTGGCCCGCACAGATACGCAGTATTTT. Translating gives CASSLLARTDTQYF.

This clonotype was detected many times. The chain joins TRBV6-1 to TRBJ1-3, with 7 bases identical to TRBD1. J lost 4 bases, V lost 7 bases, and 7 bases had no gene match. The germline V gene has CDR1 MNHNS and CDR2 SASEGT. CDR3 length equals 14 residues. CDR3 DNA: TGTGCCAGCATGGTACCGGGACAGGGAAACACCATATATTTT. Amino acid sequence: CASMVPGQGNTIYF.

This clonotype was found many times. The chain has TRBV28 and TRBJ2-1, with D maybe TRBD2 (6 bases). In germline, CDR1 is MDHEN, CDR2 SYDVKM. The length of the CDR3 is 16 residues. Deletions cut 5 bases from V and 1 base from J, with 15 bases between. CDR3 bases: TGTGCCAGCAGTCCCGGGGGTGGAAGGTCCTACAATGAGCAGTTCTTC. As protein: CASSPGGGRSYNEQFF.

The table lists this clonotype with many counts. This sequence joins TRBV3-1 and TRBJ1-2; D call uncertain. V dropped 2 bases and J dropped 10 bases, with 17 bases sitting between them. Germline loops: CDR1 LGHDT, CDR2 YNNKEL (reference sequence). This CDR3 contains 14 residues. CDR3 bases: TGTGCCAGCAGCCAATCCTTGGAGGCGGTCGTCTACACCTTC. This encodes CASSQSLEAVVYTF.

This clonotype occurred many times. The rearrangement uses TRBV2 and TRBJ2-7, with 7 bases that match TRBD1. The length of the CDR3 is 14 residues. J was trimmed by 0 bases and V by 7 bases; bases with no gene match: 6. Germline V gene sequence: CDR1 SNHLY, CDR2 FYNNEI. The CDR3: CASIQRDSSYEQYF. DNA for the CDR3: TGTGCCAGCATTCAAAGGGACAGCTCCTACGAGCAGTACTTC.

This chain uses TRBV27 with TRBJ1-5, with 10 bases that match TRBD1. The CDR3 sequence is 16 residues long. The germline V gene has CDR1 MNHEY and CDR2 SMNVEV (reference sequence). Trimming at V came to 2 bases and at J to 2 bases, leaving 3 bases not matched to a gene. CDR3 in amino acids: CASSLRGTGGNQPQHF. The DNA of the CDR3 is TGTGCCAGCAGTTTACGGGGGACAGGGGGCAATCAGCCCCAGCATTTT.

This chain joins TRBV3-1 and TRBJ2-7; D gene unclear. Trimming removed 0 bases from V and 6 bases from J, with 15 bases in between. Germline lookup yields CDR1 LGHDT and CDR2 YNNKEL (reference sequence). This CDR3 has 15 amino acids. The CDR3 DNA reads TGTGCCAGCAGCCAAGATCTGACTGGTGCTGGCGAGCAGTACTTC. It is translated as CASSQDLTGAGEQYF.

There are many counts of this clonotype. An end of the junction differs from the germline gene, which may be a read error. J is TRBJ2-2 and V is TRBV5-1; no clear D gene. Germline CDR1 and CDR2: SGHRS and YFSETQ. This CDR3 contains 13 residues. For the CDR3, the DNA is TGTGCCAGCAGTCTCACTGATACCGGGGAGCTGTTTTTT. Amino acids: CASSLTDTGELFF.

The chain has TRBV4-1 and TRBJ2-7; a weak D match, TRBD2 (6 bases). CDR3 length equals 15 residues. V lost 1 base, J lost 4 bases, and 14 bases lay in between. CDR1 is MGHRA, CDR2 YSYEKL, per germline. CDR3 nucleotides: TGCGCCAGCAGCCAAGGGACTAATCCACGATACGAGCAGTACTTC. As protein: CASSQGTNPRYEQYF.

This clonotype was recorded at least ten times. This chain links TRBV27 with TRBJ1-4; D call uncertain. The germline V and J ends were trimmed by 0 bases and 8 bases, with 7 bases remaining between them. Germline lookup yields CDR1 MNHEY and CDR2 SMNVEV (reference sequence). The CDR3 consists of 13 residues. Here the CDR3 reads CASSLSWEEKLFF. DNA for the CDR3: TGTGCCAGCAGTTTATCTTGGGAGGAAAAACTGTTTTTT.

This clonotype occurred many times. The rearrangement joins TRBV11-2 to TRBJ2-3; 8 nucleotides line up with TRBD1. Unmatched junction bases numbered 9, after V lost 3 bases and J lost 1 base. The CDR3 consists of 17 residues. The germline gives CDR1 SGHAT, CDR2 FQNNGV. Here the CDR3 reads CASSFLEGQGGTDTQYF. In DNA, the CDR3 is TGTGCCAGCAGCTTCCTAGAAGGACAGGGAGGCACAGATACGCAGTATTTT.